The 9 T cell receptor beta chains presented below share a single source sample, sequenced in a study of blood T cells in healthy people across ages. A second PCR, run for roughly 7 to 12 cycles, used a sample-barcoded 5' primer plus a J-beta primer mix. TCRdb re-derived calls from the 5' RACE reads in MiXCR, one entry per CDR3 protein. The sample carries fewer than 950,000 distinct CDR3 sequences, less than 70% recorded once. The sample consisted of blood. These receptors were obtained from a man older than 75 in good health.

This clonotype occurred a few times. The chain links TRBV12-3 or TRBV12-4 to TRBJ1-1, with a tentative D call TRBD1 (5 bases). Trimming left V 5 bases short and J 6 bases short, with 10 bases between. The CDR3 consists of 12 residues. CDR3 in DNA: TGTGCCAGCAGTCGCGGGACGCCTGAAGCTTTCTTT. As protein: CASSRGTPEAFF.

The chain recombines TRBV5-1 with TRBJ2-1; 9 bases map to TRBD2. Trimming cost V 7 bases and J 9 bases; bases outside gene matches: 17. The CDR3 is 16 amino acids. Germline values: CDR1 SGHRS, CDR2 YFSETQ. The CDR3 sequence: CASGLLAGAGGREQFF. CDR3 sequence (DNA): TGCGCCAGCGGATTATTAGCGGGAGCGGGGGGACGTGAGCAGTTCTTC.

This clonotype showed up just a few times. V is TRBV5-1 and J is TRBJ2-7; TRBD1 matches at 7 bases. Trimming took 4 bases from V and 0 from J; bases not matched to a gene: 7. CDR1 is SGHRS and CDR2 is YFSETQ in the germline V gene. This CDR3 is 15 amino acids long. CDR3 residues: CASSQWAGGSYEQYF. The CDR3, as DNA: TGCGCCAGCAGCCAGTGGGCAGGGGGCTCCTACGAGCAGTACTTC.

This clonotype has just a few counts. This chain connects TRBV5-1 to TRBJ2-1, with a possible D match to TRBD2 (5 bases). Trimming stripped 5 bases from V and 5 bases from J, with 14 bases between. The CDR3 has 14 residues. Germline CDR1 is SGHRS and CDR2 is YFSETQ. The CDR3 sequence is CASRYRGSDNEQFF. CDR3 coding DNA: TGCGCCAGCAGGTATCGGGGTTCCGACAATGAGCAGTTCTTC. Supplemented by reference TRBV5-1 and TRBJ2-1, the full variable domain reads KAGVTQTPRYLIKTRGQQVTLSCSPISGHRSVSWYQQTPGQGLQFLFEYFSETQRNKGNFPGRFSGRQFSNSRSEMNVSTLELGDSALYLCASRYRGSDNEQFFGPGTRLTVL.

On this clonotype: A much larger clone sits a single nucleotide away, making a read error possible. The gene calls are TRBV3-1 and TRBJ2-1, with D uncertain. This CDR3 region has 14 residues. CDR1 is LGHDT and CDR2 is YNNKEL in the germline V gene (reference sequence). CDR3 nucleotides: TGTGCCAGCAACCAAGGGCAGGACTACAATGAGCAGTTCTTC. Protein: CASNQGQDYNEQFF.

This chain links TRBV24-1 with TRBJ2-1, with TRBD2 matching 10 bases. The CDR3 loop spans 18 amino acids. Germline lookup yields CDR1 KGHDR and CDR2 SFDVKD. Trimming took 5 bases from V and 7 from J; bases not matched to a gene: 16. DNA of the CDR3: TGTGCCACCAGTGCTACACAGGGGGTAGCGGGAGGCTTTAATGAGCAGTTCTTC. Amino acid sequence: CATSATQGVAGGFNEQFF.

This rearrangement joins TRBV5-6 to TRBJ2-7, with TRBD2 matching 9 bases. Germline V gene data show CDR1 as SGHDT and CDR2 as YYEEEE. V lost 4 bases, J lost 6 bases, and 14 bases stayed unmatched. The CDR3 has 16 residues. The CDR3 coding sequence is TGTGCCAGCAGCACGGGCGCGGCGGGAGGGCCAAGCGAGCAGTACTTC. Protein product: CASSTGAAGGPSEQYF.

The chain links TRBV29-1 to TRBJ2-5, with a possible D match to TRBD2 (6 bases). The CDR3 is made up of 13 amino acids. CDR1 and CDR2 from the germline V gene are SQVTM and ANQGSEA. V shed 7 bases and J shed 5 bases, with 17 bases lying between them. The CDR3 loop reads CSAVGSREETQYF. CDR3 coding DNA: TGCAGCGCTGTCGGGAGTAGAGAGGAGACCCAGTACTTC.

CDR3 coding DNA: TGTGCCAGCAGGCTTTTCAGGAGTATAAGTCCAGATACGCAGTATTTT. This sequence encodes CASRLFRSISPDTQYF. This sequence joins TRBV28 and TRBJ2-3; no clear D. There are 16 residues in the CDR3. Trimming removed 6 bases from V and 4 bases from J, with 20 bases in between. CDR1 is MDHEN, CDR2 SYDVKM, per germline.